This T cell receptor beta chain was retrieved from a study of blood T cell repertoires in COVID-19. About the research overall: The United States, Italy and Spain were the sources of the acute and convalescent COVID-19 samples.

Original processing notes: Amplified reference gene primers provided the basis for estimating nucleated cell counts. Profiled with immunoSEQ multiplex PCR; TCRdb holds only in-frame clones, not every one. That table supplies the V and J calls and clone size; D and trimming were determined from the DNA. The data show some 230,000 clones, roughly four fifths seen once. Germline V lookup: CDR1 MNHEY, CDR2 SVGAGI. The CDR3 is made up of 15 amino acids. The ends were cut back, 5 bases at V and 4 bases at J, with 16 bases in the middle. The receptor comes from a woman in her 30s who had recovered from COVID-19. The specimen was peripheral blood. V is TRBV6-5 and J is TRBJ2-3; maybe TRBD2 (6 bases). In DNA, the CDR3 is TGTGCCAGCAGTCCAAAACCCGGGGAGGCAGATACGCAGTATTTT. It is translated as CASSPKPGEADTQYF.